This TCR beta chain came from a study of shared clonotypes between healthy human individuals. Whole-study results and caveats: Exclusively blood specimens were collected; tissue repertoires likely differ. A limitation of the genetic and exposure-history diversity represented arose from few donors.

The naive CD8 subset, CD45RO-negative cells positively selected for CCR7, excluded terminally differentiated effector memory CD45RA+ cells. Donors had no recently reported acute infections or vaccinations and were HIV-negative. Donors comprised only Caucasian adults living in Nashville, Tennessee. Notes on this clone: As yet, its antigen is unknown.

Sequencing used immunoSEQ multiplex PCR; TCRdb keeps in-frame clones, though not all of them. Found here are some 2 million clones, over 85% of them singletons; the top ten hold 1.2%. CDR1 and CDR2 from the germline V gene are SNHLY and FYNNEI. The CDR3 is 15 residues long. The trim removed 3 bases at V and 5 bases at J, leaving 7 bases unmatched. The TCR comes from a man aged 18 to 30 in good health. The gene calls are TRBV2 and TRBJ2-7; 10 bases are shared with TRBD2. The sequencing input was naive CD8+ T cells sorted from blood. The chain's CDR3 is CASSDRGLASDEQYF. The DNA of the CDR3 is TGTGCCAGCAGTGATCGGGGACTAGCGTCGGACGAGCAGTACTTC.